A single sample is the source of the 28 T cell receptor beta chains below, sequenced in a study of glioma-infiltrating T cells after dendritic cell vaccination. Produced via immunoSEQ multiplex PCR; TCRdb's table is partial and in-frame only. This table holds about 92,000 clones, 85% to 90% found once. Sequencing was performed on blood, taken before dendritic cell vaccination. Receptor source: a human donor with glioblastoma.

In DNA, the CDR3 is TGTGCCAGCAGCTTAGTGAGTCCCCGGACAGGGGCCTCTGGAAACACCATATATTTT. Protein: CASSLVSPRTGASGNTIYF. The chain links TRBV7-8 to TRBJ1-3; 9 bases agree with TRBD1. From germline, CDR1 is SGHVS and CDR2 FQNEAQ. With 1 base clipped from V and 0 bases from J, the junction kept 10 bases outside the gene matches. The CDR3 runs 19 residues.

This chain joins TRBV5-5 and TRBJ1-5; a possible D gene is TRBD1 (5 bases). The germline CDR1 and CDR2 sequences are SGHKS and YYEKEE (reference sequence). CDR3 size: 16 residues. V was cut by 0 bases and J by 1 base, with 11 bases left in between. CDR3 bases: TGTGCCAGCAGCTTGGAGGCAGGGTGGAGCAATCAGCCCCAGCATTTT. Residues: CASSLEAGWSNQPQHF.

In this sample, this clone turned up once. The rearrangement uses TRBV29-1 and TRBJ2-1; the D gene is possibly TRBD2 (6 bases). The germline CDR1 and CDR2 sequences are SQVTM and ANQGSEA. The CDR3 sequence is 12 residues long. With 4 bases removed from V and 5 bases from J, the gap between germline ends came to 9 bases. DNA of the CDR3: TGCAGCGTTGCGTGGGGGGACAATGAGCAGTTCTTC. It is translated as CSVAWGDNEQFF.

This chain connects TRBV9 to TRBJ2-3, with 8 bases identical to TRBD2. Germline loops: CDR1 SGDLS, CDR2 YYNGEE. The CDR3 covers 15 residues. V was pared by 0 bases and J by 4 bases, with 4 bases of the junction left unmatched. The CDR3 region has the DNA TGTGCCAGCAGCGTAGTTACAGCGGGGGCAGATACGCAGTATTTT. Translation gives CASSVVTAGADTQYF.

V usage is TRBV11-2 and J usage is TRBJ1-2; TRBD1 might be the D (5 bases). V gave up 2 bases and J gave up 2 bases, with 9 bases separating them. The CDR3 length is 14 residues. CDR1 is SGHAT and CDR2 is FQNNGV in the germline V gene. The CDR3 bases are TGTGCCAGCAGCTTATATGGGGGGAACTATGGCTACACCTTC. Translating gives CASSLYGGNYGYTF.

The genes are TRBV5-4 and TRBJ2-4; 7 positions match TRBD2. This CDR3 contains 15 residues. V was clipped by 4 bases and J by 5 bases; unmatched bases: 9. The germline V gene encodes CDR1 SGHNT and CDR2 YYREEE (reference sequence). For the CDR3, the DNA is TGTGCCAGCAGCCGCCTAGCTGGGGGGGAAAACATTCAGTACTTC. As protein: CASSRLAGGENIQYF.

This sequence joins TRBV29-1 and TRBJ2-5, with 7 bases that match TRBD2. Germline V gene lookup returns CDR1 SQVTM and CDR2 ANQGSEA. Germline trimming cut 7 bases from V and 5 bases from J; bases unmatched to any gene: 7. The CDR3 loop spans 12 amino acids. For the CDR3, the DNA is TGCAGCGGGCGAAAGACTAGCGAGACCCAGTACTTC. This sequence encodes CSGRKTSETQYF.

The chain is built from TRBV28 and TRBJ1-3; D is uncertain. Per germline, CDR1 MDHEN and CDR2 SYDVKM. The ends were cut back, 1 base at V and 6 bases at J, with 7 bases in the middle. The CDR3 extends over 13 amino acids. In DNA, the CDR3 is TGTGCCAGCAGTTTATTGGAGATAAACACCATATATTTT. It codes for CASSLLEINTIYF.

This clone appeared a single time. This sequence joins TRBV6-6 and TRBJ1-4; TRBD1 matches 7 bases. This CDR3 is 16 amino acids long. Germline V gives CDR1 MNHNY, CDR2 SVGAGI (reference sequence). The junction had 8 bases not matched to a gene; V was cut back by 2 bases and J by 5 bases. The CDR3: CASSYVRDSQNEKLFF. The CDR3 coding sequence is TGTGCCAGCAGTTACGTCCGGGACAGCCAAAATGAAAAACTGTTTTTT.

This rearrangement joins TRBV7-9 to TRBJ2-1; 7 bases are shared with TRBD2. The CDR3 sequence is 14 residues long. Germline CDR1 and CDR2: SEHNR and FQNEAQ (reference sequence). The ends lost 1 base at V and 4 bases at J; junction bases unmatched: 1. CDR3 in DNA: TGTGCCAGCAGCTTAGGGGAGGGGTACAATGAGCAGTTCTTC. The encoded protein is CASSLGEGYNEQFF. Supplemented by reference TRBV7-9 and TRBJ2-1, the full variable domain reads DTGVSQNPRHKITKRGQNVTFRCDPISEHNRLYWYRQTLGQGPEFLTYFQNEAQLEKSRLLSDRFSAERPKGSFSTLEIQRTEQGDSAMYLCASSLGEGYNEQFFGPGTRLTVL.

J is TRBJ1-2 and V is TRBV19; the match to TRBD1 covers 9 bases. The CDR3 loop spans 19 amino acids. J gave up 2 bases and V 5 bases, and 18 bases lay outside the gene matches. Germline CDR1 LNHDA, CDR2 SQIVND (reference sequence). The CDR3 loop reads CASSLTHNAHTGGNYGYTF. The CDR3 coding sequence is TGTGCCAGTAGTCTAACCCATAACGCCCACACAGGGGGCAACTATGGCTACACCTTC.

Here the CDR3 DNA reads TGTGCCAGCAGTTACTCCCGACAGGGGAGCTATGGCTACACCTTC. Protein: CASSYSRQGSYGYTF. This chain connects TRBV6-5 to TRBJ1-2; 8 bases agree with TRBD1. Per the germline V gene, CDR1 is MNHEY and CDR2 is SVGAGI. With V trimmed by 0 bases and J by 4 bases, 4 bases remained unmatched. This CDR3 is 15 amino acids long.

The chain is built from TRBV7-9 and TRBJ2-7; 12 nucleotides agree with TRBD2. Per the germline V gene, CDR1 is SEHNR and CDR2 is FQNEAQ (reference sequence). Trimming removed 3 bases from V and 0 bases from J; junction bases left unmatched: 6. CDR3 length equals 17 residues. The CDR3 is CASSLGLAGGSSYEQYF. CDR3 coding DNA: TGTGCCAGCAGCTTGGGCCTAGCGGGAGGGAGCTCCTACGAGCAGTACTTC.

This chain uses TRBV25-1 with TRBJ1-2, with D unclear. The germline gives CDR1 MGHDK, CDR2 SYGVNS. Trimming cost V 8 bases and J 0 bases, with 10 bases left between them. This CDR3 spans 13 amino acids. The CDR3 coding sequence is TGTGCCAGCGCGGGTACACCTAACTATGGCTACACCTTC. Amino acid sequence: CASAGTPNYGYTF.

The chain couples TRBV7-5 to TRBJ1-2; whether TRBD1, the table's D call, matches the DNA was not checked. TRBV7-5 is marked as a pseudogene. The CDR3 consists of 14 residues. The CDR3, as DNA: TGTGTCAGAAGCCGCTGGGGCGGTAACTATGGCTACACCTTC. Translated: CVRSRWGGNYGYTF.

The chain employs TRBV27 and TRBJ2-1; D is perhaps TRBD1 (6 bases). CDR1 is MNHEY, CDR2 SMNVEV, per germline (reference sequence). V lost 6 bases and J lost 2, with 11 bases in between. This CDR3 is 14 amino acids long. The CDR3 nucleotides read TGTGCCAGCAGCCCGGACAGAACCTACAATGAGCAGTTCTTC. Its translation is CASSPDRTYNEQFF.

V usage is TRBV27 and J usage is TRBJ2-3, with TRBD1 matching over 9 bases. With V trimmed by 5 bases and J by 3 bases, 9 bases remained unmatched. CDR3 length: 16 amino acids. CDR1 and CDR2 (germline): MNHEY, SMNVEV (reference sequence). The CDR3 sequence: CASSPGDRVGTDTQYF. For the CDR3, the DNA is TGTGCCAGCAGTCCAGGGGACAGGGTTGGTACAGATACGCAGTATTTT.

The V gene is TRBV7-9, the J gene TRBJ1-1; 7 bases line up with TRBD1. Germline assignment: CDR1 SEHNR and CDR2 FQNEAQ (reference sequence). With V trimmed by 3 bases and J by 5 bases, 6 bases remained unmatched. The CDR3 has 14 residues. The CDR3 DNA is TGTGCCAGCAGCTTCAAGGGGGCTCGGACTGAAGCTTTCTTT. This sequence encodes CASSFKGARTEAFF.

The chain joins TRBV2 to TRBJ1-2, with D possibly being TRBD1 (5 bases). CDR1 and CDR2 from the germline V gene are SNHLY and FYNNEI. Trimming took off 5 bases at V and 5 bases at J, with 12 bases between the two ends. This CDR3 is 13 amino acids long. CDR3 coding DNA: TGTGCCAGCAGTAATTTCGACAGATATGGCTACACCTTC. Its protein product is CASSNFDRYGYTF.

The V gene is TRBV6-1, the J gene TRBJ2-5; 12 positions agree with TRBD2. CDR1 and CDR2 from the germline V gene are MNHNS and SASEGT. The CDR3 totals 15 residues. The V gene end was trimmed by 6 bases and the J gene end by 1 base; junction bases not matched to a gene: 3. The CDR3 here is CASRLTSGGQETQYF. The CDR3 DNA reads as TGTGCCAGCAGGCTGACTAGCGGGGGCCAAGAGACCCAGTACTTC.

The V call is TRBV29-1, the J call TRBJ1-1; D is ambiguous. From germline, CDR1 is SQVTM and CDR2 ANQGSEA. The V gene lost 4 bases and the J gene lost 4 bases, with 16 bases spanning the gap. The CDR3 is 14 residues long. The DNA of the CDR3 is TGCAGCGTTGTTCCGAGTTCCCGGGGCACTGAAGCTTTCTTT. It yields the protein CSVVPSSRGTEAFF.

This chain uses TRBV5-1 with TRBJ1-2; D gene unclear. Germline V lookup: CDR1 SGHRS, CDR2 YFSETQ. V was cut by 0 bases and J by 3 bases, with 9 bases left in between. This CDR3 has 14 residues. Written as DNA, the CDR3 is TGCGCCAGCAGCTTGGCGGGAGACTACTATGGCTACACCTTC. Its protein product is CASSLAGDYYGYTF.

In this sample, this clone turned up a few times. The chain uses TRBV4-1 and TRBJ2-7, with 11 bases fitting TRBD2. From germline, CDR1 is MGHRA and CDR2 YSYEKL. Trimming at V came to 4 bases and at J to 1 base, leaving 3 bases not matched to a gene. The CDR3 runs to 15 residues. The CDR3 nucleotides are TGCGCCAGCAGCCCGCGGACTAGCGGGTCCTACGAGCAGTACTTC. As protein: CASSPRTSGSYEQYF.

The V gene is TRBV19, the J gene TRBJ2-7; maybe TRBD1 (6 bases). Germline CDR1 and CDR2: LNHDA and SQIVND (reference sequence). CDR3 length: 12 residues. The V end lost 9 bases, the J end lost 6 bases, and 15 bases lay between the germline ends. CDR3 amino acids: CASSDRRGEQYF. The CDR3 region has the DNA TGTGCCAGCTCGGACAGAAGGGGCGAGCAGTACTTC. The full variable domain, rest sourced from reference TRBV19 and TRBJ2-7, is DGGITQSPKYLFRKEGQNVTLSCEQNLNHDAMYWYRQDPGQGLRLIYYSQIVNDFQKGDIAEGYSVSREKKESFPLTVTSAQKNPTAFYLCASSDRRGEQYFGPGTRLTVT.

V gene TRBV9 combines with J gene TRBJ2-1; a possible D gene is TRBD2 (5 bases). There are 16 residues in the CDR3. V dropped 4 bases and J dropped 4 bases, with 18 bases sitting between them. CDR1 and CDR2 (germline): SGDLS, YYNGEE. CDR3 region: CASSWGEERYYNEQFF. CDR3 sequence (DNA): TGTGCCAGCAGCTGGGGTGAGGAGCGGTATTACAATGAGCAGTTCTTC.

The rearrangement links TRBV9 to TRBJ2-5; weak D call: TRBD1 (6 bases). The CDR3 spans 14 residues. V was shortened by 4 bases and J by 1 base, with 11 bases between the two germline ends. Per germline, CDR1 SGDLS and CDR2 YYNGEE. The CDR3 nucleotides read TGTGCCAGCAGCATACAGGGAGCCCAAGAGACCCAGTACTTC. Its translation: CASSIQGAQETQYF.

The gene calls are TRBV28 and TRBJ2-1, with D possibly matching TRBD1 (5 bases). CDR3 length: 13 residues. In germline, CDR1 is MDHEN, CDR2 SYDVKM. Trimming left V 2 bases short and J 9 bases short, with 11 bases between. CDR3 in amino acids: CASSLDRSFEQFF. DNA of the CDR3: TGTGCCAGCAGTTTAGACAGATCGTTTGAGCAGTTCTTC.

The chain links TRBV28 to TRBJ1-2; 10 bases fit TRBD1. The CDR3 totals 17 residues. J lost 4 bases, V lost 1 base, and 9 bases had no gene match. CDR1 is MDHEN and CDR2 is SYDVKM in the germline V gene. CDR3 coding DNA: TGTGCCAGCAGTTTATTTTACGTGAGGACAGGGGGCTATGGCTACACCTTC. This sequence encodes CASSLFYVRTGGYGYTF.